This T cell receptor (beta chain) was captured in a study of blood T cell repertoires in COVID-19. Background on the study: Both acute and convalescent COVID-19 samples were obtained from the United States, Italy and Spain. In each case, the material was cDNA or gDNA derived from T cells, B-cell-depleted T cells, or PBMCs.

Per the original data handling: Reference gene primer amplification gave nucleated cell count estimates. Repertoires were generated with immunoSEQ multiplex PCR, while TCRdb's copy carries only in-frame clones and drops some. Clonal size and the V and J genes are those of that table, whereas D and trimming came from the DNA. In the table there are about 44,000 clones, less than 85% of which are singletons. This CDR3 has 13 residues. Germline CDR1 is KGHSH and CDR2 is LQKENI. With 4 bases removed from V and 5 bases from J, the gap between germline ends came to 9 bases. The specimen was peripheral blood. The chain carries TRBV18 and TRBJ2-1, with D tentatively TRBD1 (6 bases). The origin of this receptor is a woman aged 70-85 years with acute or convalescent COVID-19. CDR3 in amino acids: CASSLYRDNEQFF. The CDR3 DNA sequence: TGTGCCAGCTCACTCTACAGGGACAATGAGCAGTTCTTC. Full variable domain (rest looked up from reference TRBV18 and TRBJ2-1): NAGVMQNPRHLVRRRGQEARLRCSPMKGHSHVYWYRQLPEEGLKFMVYLQKENIIDESGMPKERFSAEFPKEGPSILRIQQVVRGDSAAYFCASSLYRDNEQFFGPGTRLTVL.